These T cell receptor beta chains were read from a single sample in a study of T cells after yellow fever vaccination. Each CDR3 protein is one row after TCRdb ran MiXCR on the 5' RACE reads. This sample yields about 63,000 distinct CDR3 sequences, of which around 7.4% are seen a single time; around 34% belongs to the top ten. The sequences come from CD8+ T cells sorted from PBMCs, collected 15 days after the yellow fever booster vaccination. These receptors were collected from a man aged 30-40 years who received the YFV17D yellow fever vaccine. CDR3s leave out the opening cysteine and the closing phenylalanine or tryptophan.

CDR3aa	v_gene	j_gene	len
ASSLAEGARGEQY	TRBV5-6	TRBJ2-7	13
ASSLARVRETQY	TRBV12-3/TRBV12-4	TRBJ2-5	12
ASSSMGGGVTDTQY	TRBV27	TRBJ2-3	14
ASSQDLGVPMNTEAF	TRBV4-2	TRBJ1-1	15
SARYLAGLHNEQF	TRBV20-1	TRBJ2-1	13
ATSKTLADNEQF	TRBV15	TRBJ2-1	12
ASLGGANVLT	TRBV12-3/TRBV12-4	TRBJ2-6	10
ASSVEGTSGRWDTGELF	TRBV9	TRBJ2-2	17
SARRSQGDF	TRBV20-1	TRBJ1-1	9
SVSPSGTEQF	TRBV29-1	TRBJ2-1	10
ASSESQSYEQY	TRBV10-1	TRBJ2-7	11
ASSFETGPHYEQY	TRBV5-1	TRBJ2-7	13
ASSMGPGLHNEQF	TRBV7-2	TRBJ2-1	13
ASSERGAGEYNEQY	TRBV7-2	TRBJ2-7	14
ASSLELASYEQY	TRBV5-1	TRBJ2-7	12
ATSSEDTNYEQY	TRBV15	TRBJ2-7	12
ANPCGQF	TRBV21-1	TRBJ2-1	7
ASSLAGEGADTQY	TRBV7-6	TRBJ2-3	13
ASSYSDEQF	TRBV6-2/TRBV6-3	TRBJ2-1	9
AWSVTAETQY	TRBV30	TRBJ2-5	10
ASSQDGAMDTQY	TRBV4-3	TRBJ2-3	12
ASSYRKPGELF	TRBV6-2/TRBV6-3	TRBJ2-2	11
SVVLGDGETQY	TRBV29-1	TRBJ2-5	11
ASSPPGQKNTGELF	TRBV18	TRBJ2-2	14
ASSTVKEQF	TRBV6-5	TRBJ2-1	9
ASSHPKEGWGEQF	TRBV12-3/TRBV12-4	TRBJ2-1	13
ASSASLGETQY	TRBV7-8	TRBJ2-5	11
ASSPTGLAEAF	TRBV5-5	TRBJ1-1	11
ASSSQFPYDLSSYEQY	TRBV3-1	TRBJ2-7	16
SVEDQGTSRETQY	TRBV29-1	TRBJ2-5	13
SAVSDRTRGISTDTQY	TRBV20-1	TRBJ2-3	16
ASSFDSRNEQF	TRBV6-6	TRBJ2-1	11
ASSYKGSQSEAF	TRBV6-5	TRBJ1-1	12
ASSLGHGDGSYEQY	TRBV13	TRBJ2-7	14
SARGIGGGNIQY	TRBV20-1	TRBJ2-4	12
SANPAPDYNEQF	TRBV20-1	TRBJ2-1	12
ASSQQEMNTEAF	TRBV4-3	TRBJ1-1	12
SVPWTGGETQY	TRBV29-1	TRBJ2-5	11
SAEDSSPKTQY	TRBV29-1	TRBJ2-5	11
ASSKATGGSYNEQF	TRBV21-1	TRBJ2-1	14
AISEYEREDYEQY	TRBV10-3	TRBJ2-7	13
ATSRDAAGNTYEQY	TRBV15	TRBJ2-7	14
ASSPGLITNEQF	TRBV12-3/TRBV12-4	TRBJ2-1	12
SVAGGSLTTGELF	TRBV29-1	TRBJ2-2	13
ASSYSMPDTQY	TRBV6-5	TRBJ2-3	11
ASTVKSDTQY	TRBV7-9	TRBJ2-3	10
ASSLMTVNNEQF	TRBV6-5	TRBJ2-1	12
SARDNYYGYT	TRBV20-1	TRBJ1-2	10
ASSQLAGGKNIQY	TRBV3-1	TRBJ2-4	13
AWSGGRGIQDTQY	TRBV30	TRBJ2-3	13
SARVSGREVETQY	TRBV20-1	TRBJ2-5	13
ASSPGANEQY	TRBV4-1	TRBJ2-7	10
ASSAVLNTGELF	TRBV2	TRBJ2-2	12
ASSGTSGSIGTQY	TRBV5-6	TRBJ2-3	13
ASSLDPGGPEGAF	TRBV7-2	TRBJ1-1	13